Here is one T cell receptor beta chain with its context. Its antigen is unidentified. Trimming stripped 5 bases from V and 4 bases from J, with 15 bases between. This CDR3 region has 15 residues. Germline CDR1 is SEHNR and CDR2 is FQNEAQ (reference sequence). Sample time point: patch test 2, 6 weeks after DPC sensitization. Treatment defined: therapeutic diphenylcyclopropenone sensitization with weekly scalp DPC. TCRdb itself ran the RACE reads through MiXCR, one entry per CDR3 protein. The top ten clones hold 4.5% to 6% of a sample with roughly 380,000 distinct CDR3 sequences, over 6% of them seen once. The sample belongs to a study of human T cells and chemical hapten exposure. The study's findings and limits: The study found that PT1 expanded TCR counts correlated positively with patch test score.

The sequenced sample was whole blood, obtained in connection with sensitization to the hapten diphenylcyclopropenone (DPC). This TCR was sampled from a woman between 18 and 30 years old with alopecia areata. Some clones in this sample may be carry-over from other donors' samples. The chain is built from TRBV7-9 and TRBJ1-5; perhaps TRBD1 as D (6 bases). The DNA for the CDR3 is TGTGCCAGCAGCCAAATAGAACAGGGTAATCAGCCCCAGCATTTT. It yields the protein CASSQIEQGNQPQHF.